A selection of T cell receptor beta chains follows, all from one sample in a study of response to subunit inactivated influenza vaccine. From the RT-PCR reads, TCRdb called clonotypes with MiXCR, one entry per CDR3 protein. The repertoire consists of 560,000 or so distinct CDR3 sequences, with about 8% occurring once and the leading ten covering 10% to 15%. The source material was PBMCs from blood, sampled approximately 25 months after vaccination. These receptors all come from a man aged 50-75 years who received an inactivated influenza vaccine. The CDR3 runs from the conserved cysteine through the conserved F or W. The D gene is left open where the match is weak. For some rows the clone size is stated as once, few or many, or as a class when expanded; others skip it.

TRBJ2-1 many TRBV20-1 - TGCAGTGCTAGAGGTCTTATAGGTTCAAGCTCCTACAATGAGCAGTTCTTC CSARGLIGSSSYNEQFF
TRBJ2-3 - TRBV7-2 - TGTGCCAGCAGCTTAGGATGGTCAGGAGATACGCAGTATTTT CASSLGWSGDTQYF
TRBJ2-7 - TRBV3-1 TRBD1 TGTGCCAGCAGCCTCGGGACAGGGCGGGACGAGCAGTACTTC CASSLGTGRDEQYF
TRBJ2-3 few TRBV4-2 TRBD2 TGTGCCAGCAGCCAAGATCTCCGTGCTAGCGGGGGCTACACAGATACGCAGTATTTT CASSQDLRASGGYTDTQYF
TRBJ1-6 few TRBV11-2 - TGTGCCAGCAGCTCTTACCCGCAGGGGTCCCGCTATAATTCACCCCTCCACTTT CASSSYPQGSRYNSPLHF
TRBJ1-1 - TRBV7-9 TRBD1 TGTGCCAGCAGCTCGGACAGGGGGGGGGACACTGAAGCTTTCTTT CASSSDRGGDTEAFF
TRBJ2-7 few TRBV14 - TGTGCCAGCAGCCAAGATCTTTGGGGGCTCGAGCAGTACTTC CASSQDLWGLEQYF
TRBJ2-2 - TRBV18 - TGTGCCAGCTCACTACTCCAGGCAGGGGCAACCGGGGAGCTGTTTTTT CASSLLQAGATGELFF
TRBJ1-1 few TRBV20-1 - TGCAGGGTTCTATCTGACATGAACACTGAAGCTTTCTTT CRVLSDMNTEAFF
TRBJ2-4 - TRBV4-1 - TGCGCCAGCAGCCAAGATCCCCTCAAAAACATTCAGTACTTC CASSQDPLKNIQYF
TRBJ2-3 - TRBV4-3 TRBD1 TGCGCCAGCAGCCAAGATCCGCAGGGGGCCACAGATACGCAGTATTTT CASSQDPQGATDTQYF
TRBJ1-1 many TRBV5-1 - TGCGCCAGCAGCCCTTCGGGGACGATGAACACTGAAGCTTTCTTT CASSPSGTMNTEAFF
TRBJ1-2 many TRBV12-3/TRBV12-4 - TGTGCCAGCAGTTTGCTAAGCGGGGGTGGCTACACCTTC CASSLLSGGGYTF
TRBJ2-5 - TRBV29-1 - TGCAGCGTTGTCGGCGGGATCTCAGAGACCCAGTACTTC CSVVGGISETQYF
TRBJ2-1 many TRBV7-2 - TGTGCCAGCAGCCCAGCTGTATACAATGAGCAGTTCTTC CASSPAVYNEQFF
TRBJ2-5 few TRBV7-9 - TGTGCCAGCAGCTTAGCGGCAAAACAAGAGACCCAGTACTTC CASSLAAKQETQYF
TRBJ1-2 - TRBV15 TRBD1 TGTGCCACCAGCAGAGGGACAGGGGGCTATGGCTACACCTTC CATSRGTGGYGYTF
TRBJ1-1 many TRBV5-1 - TGCGCCAGCAGCCCTGGAGGCCAGTTGTTATCGAACACTGAAGCTTTCTTT CASSPGGQLLSNTEAFF
TRBJ2-1 - TRBV4-3 TRBD2 TGCGCCAGCAGCCAGCGATCTAGCGGACTCTCCTACAATGAGCAGTTCTTC CASSQRSSGLSYNEQFF
TRBJ1-5 many TRBV12-3/TRBV12-4 TRBD1 TGTGCCAGCAGGCAAGGGGGCGGCAATCAGCCCCAGCATTTT CASRQGGGNQPQHF
TRBJ2-7 many TRBV4-1 - TGCGCCAGCAGCCAAGATGTGGACCGATGGCCCGGGGAGCAGTACTTC CASSQDVDRWPGEQYF
TRBJ1-1 few TRBV12-3/TRBV12-4 - TGTGCCAGCAGTTTCACAGGAATAGGGACTGAAGCTTTCTTT CASSFTGIGTEAFF
TRBJ1-1 many TRBV3-1 - TGTGCCAGCAGCCTGTTAAGGAACACTGAAGCTTTCTTT CASSLLRNTEAFF
TRBJ2-3 - TRBV5-1 TRBD2 TGCGCCAGCAGCCTAACTAGCGACCGCACAGATACGCAGTATTTT CASSLTSDRTDTQYF
TRBJ2-1 - TRBV11-2 - TGTGCCAGCAGCTTAGACCGAACCAGGTGGGGCAATGAGCAGTTCTTC CASSLDRTRWGNEQFF
TRBJ2-1 many TRBV24-1 TRBD2 TGTGCCACCAGTGATGAGACTAGCGGGAGGGCCTTGGATGAGCAGTTCTTC CATSDETSGRALDEQFF
TRBJ2-1 many TRBV6-2/TRBV6-3 - TGTGCCAGCAGTTTACAGGGTTATGAGCAGTTCTTC CASSLQGYEQFF
TRBJ2-7 many TRBV15 - TGTGCCACCAGCAGAACCTTATGGGGGAGGAAAGATTCCCTCTACGAGCAGTACTTC CATSRTLWGRKDSLYEQYF
TRBJ2-1 many TRBV7-2 TRBD2 TGTGCCAGCAGCTTAGCTAGCGGGAGGGTCAATGAGCAGTTCTTC CASSLASGRVNEQFF
TRBJ1-1 few TRBV10-3 - TGTGCCATCAGTGACAGTCCGGGCACTGAAGCTTTCTTT CAISDSPGTEAFF
TRBJ2-1 many TRBV28 - TGTGCCAGCAGTTTACAGGTACAGAACAATGAGCAGTTCTTC CASSLQVQNNEQFF
TRBJ1-6 many TRBV20-1 - TGCAGTGCTAGAGATTCAGGCCAGGGGAATTCACCCCTCCACTTT CSARDSGQGNSPLHF
TRBJ1-1 many TRBV12-3/TRBV12-4 TRBD1 TGTGCCAGCTTGCCGGGGCAGGGGGTAATGAACACTGAAGCTTTCTTT CASLPGQGVMNTEAFF
TRBJ2-7 many TRBV20-1 - TGCAGTGCTAGTCCCACCCACGAGCAGTACTTC CSASPTHEQYF
TRBJ2-3 medium-sized TRBV7-2 TRBD2 TGTGCCAGCAGCTTTGGCGTGAAGACTAGCGGGAGAAATACGCAGTATTTT CASSFGVKTSGRNTQYF
TRBJ2-1 many TRBV24-1 TRBD1 TGTGCCACCAGTGATTCATGGCAGGGGGCATTCAATGAGCAGTTCTTC CATSDSWQGAFNEQFF
TRBJ2-2 few TRBV18 - TGTGCCAGCTCACCAATCCAAAACACCGGGGAGCTGTTTTTT CASSPIQNTGELFF
TRBJ2-1 many TRBV11-1 - TGTGCCAGCAGTCCCGGACGGGAGTACAATGAGCAGTTCTTC CASSPGREYNEQFF
TRBJ2-5 many TRBV7-2 TRBD2 TGTGCCAGCCGGTCAAACGGCGGGGGTGTACAAGAGACCCAGTACTTC CASRSNGGGVQETQYF
TRBJ2-1 - TRBV15 - TGTGCCACCAGCAGAGCACCGGGCATGGCAACTGAGCAGTTCTTC CATSRAPGMATEQFF
TRBJ1-5 many TRBV12-3/TRBV12-4 - TGTGCCAGCAGAACAGGGAGCTATAGCAATCAGCCCCAGCATTTT CASRTGSYSNQPQHF
TRBJ1-2 few TRBV12-3/TRBV12-4 - TGTGCCAGCAGGGGGGAAGCCAACTATGGCTACACCTTC CASRGEANYGYTF
TRBJ2-1 - TRBV20-1 TRBD2 TGCAGTGGTGAGGGACTAGCGGGAAAAATCTACAATGAGCAGTTCTTC CSGEGLAGKIYNEQFF
TRBJ2-3 few TRBV9 - TGTGCCAGCAGCGTAGCCCCAGTAGGCACAGATACGCAGTATTTT CASSVAPVGTDTQYF
TRBJ1-1 many TRBV5-1 TRBD1 TGCGCCAGCAGCCTAGGACAGGACTCCCGTTCCACTGAAGCTTTCTTT CASSLGQDSRSTEAFF
TRBJ2-7 few TRBV6-5 - TGTGCCAGCAGTTACTCGGGACCCCTCGCCGAGCAGTACTTC CASSYSGPLAEQYF
TRBJ1-2 many TRBV7-2 TRBD1 TGTGCCAGCAGCTTAGCGCAGGACAGGGCAGGAGGCTACACCTTC CASSLAQDRAGGYTF
TRBJ2-1 - TRBV24-1 TRBD1 TGTGCCACCAGTGACCGGGGACAGGGTCTTGGCAATGAGCAGTTCTTC CATSDRGQGLGNEQFF
TRBJ2-5 many TRBV6-5 - TGTGCCAGCGGCTGGGGGTCAGAGACCCAGTACTTC CASGWGSETQYF
TRBJ2-3 many TRBV5-1 TRBD1 TGCGCCAGCAGCCCAAGACAGGGGGGCACAGATACGCAGTATTTT CASSPRQGGTDTQYF
TRBJ2-1 many TRBV15 - TGTGCCACCAGCAGCACCTCCTACAATGAGCAGTTCTTC CATSSTSYNEQFF